One and the same sample provided the 21 T cell receptor beta chains below, sequenced in a study of blood T cells in healthy people across ages. Sample-barcoded 5' priming and a J-beta primer mix drove a second PCR of 7 to 11 cycles. TCRdb independently ran MiXCR on the 5' RACE reads; one entry per CDR3 protein. The repertoire consists of about 1 million distinct CDR3 sequences, with 40% to 45% occurring once and the leading ten covering 18%. Sequences were obtained from blood. The receptor source for this set is a woman aged 60-75 years in good health.

The chain is built from TRBV3-1 and TRBJ1-2, with TRBD1 identical over 10 bases. Losses at the gene ends were 3 bases for V and 5 bases for J; bases not matched to a gene: 3. The CDR3 has 14 residues. The germline V gene has CDR1 LGHDT and CDR2 YNNKEL (reference sequence). The CDR3 is CASSHGDRGYGYTF. DNA of the CDR3: TGTGCCAGCAGCCATGGGGACAGGGGATATGGCTACACCTTC.

This chain links TRBV20-1 with TRBJ2-7, with a tentative D call TRBD2 (6 bases). V lost 0 bases and J 7 bases, leaving 25 bases between the germline ends. CDR3 size: 17 residues. Germline CDR1 is DFQATT and CDR2 is SNEGSKA (reference sequence). CDR3 sequence reads: CSARERSGTRTHNEQYF. Here the CDR3 DNA reads TGCAGTGCTAGAGAAAGATCCGGGACTCGAACCCACAATGAGCAGTACTTC.

The gene calls are TRBV28 and TRBJ2-1, with TRBD2 as a possible D gene (7 bases). The V gene's germline CDR1 is MDHEN and CDR2 SYDVKM. CDR3 size: 14 residues. V was shortened by 6 bases and J by 7 bases, with 16 bases between the two germline ends. CDR3 in DNA: TGTGCCAGCAGGGGCGGGGGCGCGACGAATGAGCAGTTCTTC. It is translated as CASRGGGATNEQFF.

This clonotype came up a few times. The rearrangement links TRBV7-3 to TRBJ2-7; D unresolved. CDR1 and CDR2 from the germline V gene are SGHTA and FQGTGA. The length of the CDR3 is 15 residues. Trimming removed 5 bases at V and 7 bases at J, with 21 bases between. The CDR3 DNA sequence: TGTGCCAGCAGCCCTCGGGCCGTAGGCATAGGGGAGCAGTACTTC. This codes for CASSPRAVGIGEQYF.

This clonotype was detected a few times. The chain joins TRBV20-1 to TRBJ2-7; maybe TRBD2 (6 bases). This CDR3 has 13 amino acids. Germline CDR1 is DFQATT and CDR2 is SNEGSKA (reference sequence). The germline V and J ends were trimmed by 6 bases and 3 bases, with 15 bases remaining between them. This chain's CDR3 is CSARLVGGYEQYF. CDR3 in DNA: TGCAGTGCGAGACTAGTAGGAGGCTACGAGCAGTACTTC.

The chain uses TRBV23-1 and TRBJ1-3; D gene unclear. TRBV23-1 is an open reading frame, and its role is uncertain. The CDR3 consists of 16 residues. Between the trimmed V and J ends, which lost 0 bases and 1 base, there was a span of 10 bases. The CDR3 nucleotides are TGCGCCAGCAGTCAATCGGTCGGAGGATCTGGAAACACCATATATTTT. This sequence encodes CASSQSVGGSGNTIYF.

The DNA for the CDR3 is TGTGCCAGCAGCCATCCCTCGGGGGTTGGAGGAGCTTTCTTT. This gives the protein CASSHPSGVGGAFF. The chain uses TRBV3-1 and TRBJ1-1; the D gene is possibly TRBD1 (5 bases). With 3 bases removed from V and 10 bases from J, the gap between germline ends came to 18 bases. The CDR3 spans 14 residues. Per germline, CDR1 LGHDT and CDR2 YNNKEL (reference sequence).

This clonotype was found a few times. The chain joins TRBV25-1 to TRBJ2-3, with D perhaps matching TRBD2 (5 bases). CDR1 and CDR2 (germline): MGHDK, SYGVNS. Trimming pared 6 bases from V and 4 bases from J, leaving 11 bases between. The CDR3 consists of 13 residues. CDR3 sequence reads: CASSLRLSDTQYF. The CDR3 region has the DNA TGTGCCAGCAGCCTCCGACTATCAGATACGCAGTATTTT. The whole variable domain, filled in from reference TRBV25-1 and TRBJ2-3, reads EADIYQTPRYLVIGTGKKITLECSQTMGHDKMYWYQQDPGMELHLIHYSYGVNSTEKGDLSSESTVSRIRTEHFPLTLESARPSHTSQYLCASSLRLSDTQYFGPGTRLTVL.

V usage is TRBV4-1 and J usage is TRBJ2-3, with 7 bases aligning to TRBD2. The CDR3 has 16 amino acids. Germline assignment: CDR1 MGHRA and CDR2 YSYEKL. J lost 2 bases, V lost 2 bases, and 7 bases had no gene match. CDR3 sequence (DNA): TGCGCCAGCAGCCAAATGGCTAGCGGATACACAGATACGCAGTATTTT. It specifies CASSQMASGYTDTQYF.

This rearrangement joins TRBV29-1 to TRBJ1-2; a weak D match, TRBD1 (6 bases). Germline CDR1 reads SQVTM; CDR2 reads ANQGSEA. V was cut by 4 bases and J by 5 bases, with 14 bases left in between. This CDR3 is built from 13 residues. The CDR3 DNA reads as TGCAGCGTTGGGCGGGGGGCGATATATGGCTACACCTTC. Translation: CSVGRGAIYGYTF.

This sequence joins TRBV3-1 and TRBJ2-1; D may be TRBD2 (6 bases). The ends were cut back, 7 bases at V and 9 bases at J, with 16 bases in the middle. The CDR3 is 13 residues long. The V gene's germline CDR1 is LGHDT and CDR2 YNNKEL (reference sequence). The CDR3 nucleotides are TGTGCCAGCAATCTTGCAGGAGGGACTGAGCAGTTCTTC. As protein: CASNLAGGTEQFF.

This clonotype was observed a few times. V is TRBV27 and J is TRBJ2-7; 8 nucleotides agree with TRBD1. The CDR3 length is 14 residues. The germline V gene has CDR1 MNHEY and CDR2 SMNVEV (reference sequence). J was trimmed by 7 bases and V by 2 bases; bases with no gene match: 7. The CDR3 nucleotides are TGTGCCAGCAGTTTACTACAGGGGGTGGGTGAGCAGTACTTC. Its translation is CASSLLQGVGEQYF.

This clonotype was detected a few times. CDR3 residues: CASRPGRGVLSQETQYF. CDR3 sequence (DNA): TGTGCCAGCAGGCCGGGACGGGGAGTTCTTAGCCAAGAGACCCAGTACTTC. This chain joins TRBV27 and TRBJ2-5; D may match TRBD1 or TRBD2 (5 bases each). V lost 6 bases, J lost 1 base, and 21 bases lay in between. This CDR3 spans 17 amino acids. Germline V CDR1 and CDR2: MNHEY, SMNVEV (reference sequence).

This sequence joins TRBV11-2 and TRBJ2-1; 11 nucleotides agree with TRBD2. Germline loops: CDR1 SGHAT, CDR2 FQNNGV. V was clipped by 5 bases and J by 6 bases; unmatched bases: 6. The CDR3 runs 15 residues. CDR3 bases: TGTGCCAGCAGCATGGGGACTAGCGGCTGCAATGAGCAGTTCTTC. Encoded protein: CASSMGTSGCNEQFF.

The CDR3 DNA follows: TGTGCCAGCTTCCCCCGTCCAGGACAGGGCGCAGATACGCAGTATTTT. This encodes CASFPRPGQGADTQYF. The gene calls are TRBV18 and TRBJ2-3; 8 bases align to TRBD1. This CDR3 has 16 residues. The V gene's germline CDR1 is KGHSH and CDR2 LQKENI. The V gene end was trimmed by 7 bases and the J gene end by 4 bases; junction bases not matched to a gene: 13.

The chain combines TRBV29-1 with TRBJ2-5; a weak D match, TRBD1 (6 bases). Near its end, the DNA agrees better with TRBJ2-7, so the J call may be wrong. This CDR3 region has 13 residues. Per the germline V gene, CDR1 is SQVTM and CDR2 is ANQGSEA. As DNA, the CDR3 is TGCAGCGTTGAAGAGGACAGCCAGTACGAGCAGTACTTC. This codes for CSVEEDSQYEQYF.

This clonotype was seen a few times. The chain is built from TRBV9 and TRBJ2-5; 11 nucleotides align to TRBD2. There are 15 residues in the CDR3. J lost 5 bases, V lost 4 bases, and 7 bases had no gene match. Germline V gene data show CDR1 as SGDLS and CDR2 as YYNGEE. DNA for the CDR3: TGTGCCAGCAGCTCGACTAGCGGGGCGGCGGAGACCCAGTACTTC. Translation gives CASSSTSGAAETQYF. The complete variable domain, with remaining parts taken from reference TRBV9 and TRBJ2-5, reads DSGVTQTPKHLITATGQRVTLRCSPRSGDLSVYWYQQSLDQGLQFLIQYYNGEERAKGNILERFSAQQFPDLHSELNLSSLELGDSALYFCASSSTSGAAETQYFGPGTRLLVL.

The J gene is TRBJ2-7, the V gene TRBV18, with 13 bases matching TRBD2. Germline loops: CDR1 KGHSH, CDR2 LQKENI. The CDR3 runs 16 residues. J lost 6 bases, V lost 5 bases, and 10 bases had no gene match. The CDR3 sequence is CASSIKGTSGMSEQYF. The CDR3 region has the DNA TGTGCCAGCTCAATAAAGGGGACTAGCGGGATGAGCGAGCAGTACTTC.

This chain uses TRBV7-9 with TRBJ2-7, with 10 bases identical to TRBD2. The J call is uncertain, as TRBJ2-5 better fits the DNA end. This CDR3 region has 17 residues. Germline V gene sequence: CDR1 SEHNR, CDR2 FQNEAQ (reference sequence). The CDR3: CASSLNPSGSGGETQYF. The CDR3, as DNA: TGTGCCAGCAGCTTGAACCCTAGCGGGAGCGGGGGAGAGACCCAGTACTTC.

This sequence joins TRBV27 and TRBJ2-7; D ambiguous. This CDR3 contains 15 residues. The V end was cut by 4 bases, the J end by 2 bases, with 15 bases between. CDR1 MNHEY and CDR2 SMNVEV come from the germline V gene (reference sequence). Here the CDR3 DNA reads TGTGCCAGCAGTTCGACACCGACGGTAGCCTACGAGCAGTACTTC. Protein product: CASSSTPTVAYEQYF.

This clonotype was picked up a small number of times. The chain uses TRBV20-1 and TRBJ2-5, with 8 bases lining up with TRBD2. V shed 3 bases, J shed 2 bases, and the junction held 11 bases outside the gene matches. Germline values: CDR1 DFQATT, CDR2 SNEGSKA (reference sequence). The CDR3 has 16 amino acids. The DNA for the CDR3 is TGCAGTGCTAGCGGGTTGGCTAGCGGGTTACAAGAGACCCAGTACTTC. Protein product: CSASGLASGLQETQYF.